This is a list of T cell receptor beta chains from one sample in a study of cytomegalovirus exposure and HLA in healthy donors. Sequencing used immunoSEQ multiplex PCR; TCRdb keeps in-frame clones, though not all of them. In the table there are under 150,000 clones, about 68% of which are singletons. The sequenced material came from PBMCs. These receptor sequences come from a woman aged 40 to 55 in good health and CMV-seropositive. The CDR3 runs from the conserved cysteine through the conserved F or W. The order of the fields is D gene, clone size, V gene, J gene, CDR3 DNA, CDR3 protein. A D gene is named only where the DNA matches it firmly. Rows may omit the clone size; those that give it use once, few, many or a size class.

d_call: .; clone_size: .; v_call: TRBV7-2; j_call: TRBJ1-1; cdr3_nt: TGTGCCAGCAGCCCCATCGTCTCAGGGTATACTGAAGCTTTCTTT; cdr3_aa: CASSPIVSGYTEAFF
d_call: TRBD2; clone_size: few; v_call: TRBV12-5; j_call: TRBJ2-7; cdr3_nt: TGTGCTAGTGGTCCCGGAGGGAGGGATGGGAACGAGCAGTACTTC; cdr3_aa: CASGPGGRDGNEQYF
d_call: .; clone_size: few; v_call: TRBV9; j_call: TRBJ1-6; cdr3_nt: TGTGCCAGCAGCGCCGACAGTAGGGGCTCCTATAATTCACCCCTCCACTTT; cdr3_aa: CASSADSRGSYNSPLHF
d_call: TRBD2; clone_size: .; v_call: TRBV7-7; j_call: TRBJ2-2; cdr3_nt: TGTGCTAGCAGCCCCCGGGGGGTATGGTCCGGGGAGCTGTTTTTT; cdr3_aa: CASSPRGVWSGELFF
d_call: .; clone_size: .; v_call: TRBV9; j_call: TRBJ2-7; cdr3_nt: TGTGCCAGCAGCCCCGGAGGTACGGGCGAGCAGTACTTC; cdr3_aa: CASSPGGTGEQYF
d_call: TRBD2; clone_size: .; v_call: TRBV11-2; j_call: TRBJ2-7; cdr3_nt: TGTGCCAGCAGTGGATCTGGGGGAGGGACCCCCTACGAGCAGTACTTC; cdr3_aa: CASSGSGGGTPYEQYF
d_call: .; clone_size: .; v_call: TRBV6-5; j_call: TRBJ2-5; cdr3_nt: TGTGCCAGCAGTTTAACCCGGCAAGAGACCCAGTACTTC; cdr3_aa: CASSLTRQETQYF
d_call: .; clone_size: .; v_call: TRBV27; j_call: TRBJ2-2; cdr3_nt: TGTGCCAGCAGTTCAATCCTTGTCCGCGCGAACACCGGGGAGCTGTTTTTT; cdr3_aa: CASSSILVRANTGELFF
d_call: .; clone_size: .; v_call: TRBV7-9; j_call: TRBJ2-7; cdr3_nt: TGTGCCAGCAGCTTAAACAGGGCTGACGAGCAGTACTTC; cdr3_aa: CASSLNRADEQYF
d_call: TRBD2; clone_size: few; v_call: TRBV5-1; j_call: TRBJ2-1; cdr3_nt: TGCGCCAGCAACGGACTAGCGGGATTACACAATGAGCAGTTCTTC; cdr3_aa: CASNGLAGLHNEQFF
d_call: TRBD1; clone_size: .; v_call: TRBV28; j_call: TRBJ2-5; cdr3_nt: TGTGCCAGCAGCTACCCCCGGGACAGCTTTTCATTTCAGTACTTC; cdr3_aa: CASSYPRDSFSFQYF
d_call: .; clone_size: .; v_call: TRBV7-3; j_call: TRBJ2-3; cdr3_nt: TGTGCCAGCAGTCCCACTAGTTCCACGTCAGATACGCAGTATTTT; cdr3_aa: CASSPTSSTSDTQYF
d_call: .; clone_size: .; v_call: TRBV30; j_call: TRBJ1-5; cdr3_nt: TGTGCCTGGGATTACGGTTATAGCAATCAGCCCCAGCATTTT; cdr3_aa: CAWDYGYSNQPQHF
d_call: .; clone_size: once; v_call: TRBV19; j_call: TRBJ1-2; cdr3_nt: TGTGCCAGTAGTAGAGGAGCTGGCTACACCTTC; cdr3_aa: CASSRGAGYTF
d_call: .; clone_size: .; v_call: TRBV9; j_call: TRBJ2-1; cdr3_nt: TGTGCCAGCAGCGTCGACAATCCAGCCTACAATGAGCAGTTCTTC; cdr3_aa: CASSVDNPAYNEQFF
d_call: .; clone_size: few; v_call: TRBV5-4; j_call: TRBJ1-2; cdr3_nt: TGTGCCAGCAGCTTCGGGGGGGGCTACACCTTC; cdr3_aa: CASSFGGGYTF
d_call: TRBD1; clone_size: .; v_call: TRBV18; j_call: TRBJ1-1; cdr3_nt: TGTGCCAGCTCGGAGACAGGGATTGGAACTGAAGCTTTCTTT; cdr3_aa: CASSETGIGTEAFF
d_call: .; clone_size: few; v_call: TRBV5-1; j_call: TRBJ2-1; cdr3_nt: TGCGCCAGCAGCTTGGTAGGGACAAACTACAATGAGCAGTTCTTC; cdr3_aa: CASSLVGTNYNEQFF
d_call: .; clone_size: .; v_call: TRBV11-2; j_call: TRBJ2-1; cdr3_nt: TGTGCCAGCAGCTTAGACAGGGTTTCAGATGAGCAGTTCTTC; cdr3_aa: CASSLDRVSDEQFF
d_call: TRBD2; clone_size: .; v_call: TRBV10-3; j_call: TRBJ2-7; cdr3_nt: TGTGCCATCAGTGAGCGAGCGGGGCTAAGCTCCTACGAGCAGTACTTC; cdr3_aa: CAISERAGLSSYEQYF
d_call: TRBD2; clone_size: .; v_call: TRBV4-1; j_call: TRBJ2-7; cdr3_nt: TGCGCCAGCAGCCCCGGGCGGGAGGGCCTAAACGAGCAGTACTTC; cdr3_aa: CASSPGREGLNEQYF
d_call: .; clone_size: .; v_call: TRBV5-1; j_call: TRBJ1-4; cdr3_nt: TGCGCCAGCAGGTCCAGGACTCAGACTACAACTAATGAAAAACTGTTTTTT; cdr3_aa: CASRSRTQTTTNEKLFF
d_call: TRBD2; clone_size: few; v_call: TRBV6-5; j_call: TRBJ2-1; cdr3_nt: TGTGCCAGCAGTTACTCGACTAGCGGGACGAGGGAGCAGTTCTTC; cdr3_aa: CASSYSTSGTREQFF
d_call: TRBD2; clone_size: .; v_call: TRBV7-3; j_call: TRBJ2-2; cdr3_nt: TGTGCCAGCAGCTTACTAGCGGGAGTCGACACCGGGGAGCTGTTTTTT; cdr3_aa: CASSLLAGVDTGELFF
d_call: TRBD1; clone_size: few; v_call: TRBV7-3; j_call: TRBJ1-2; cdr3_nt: TGTGCCAGCAGCCCAACAGGGGTTAACTATGGCTACACCTTC; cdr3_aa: CASSPTGVNYGYTF
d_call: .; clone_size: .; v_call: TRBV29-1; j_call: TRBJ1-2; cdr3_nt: TGCAGCGTTGATCAGGGTGGGCTAACTGGTGGCTACACCTTC; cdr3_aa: CSVDQGGLTGGYTF